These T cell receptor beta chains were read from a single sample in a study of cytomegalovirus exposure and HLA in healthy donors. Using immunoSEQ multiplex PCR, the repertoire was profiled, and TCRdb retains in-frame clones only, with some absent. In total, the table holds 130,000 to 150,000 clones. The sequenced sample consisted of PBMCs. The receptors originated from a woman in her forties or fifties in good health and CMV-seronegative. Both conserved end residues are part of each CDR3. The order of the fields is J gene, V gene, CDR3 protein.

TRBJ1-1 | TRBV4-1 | CASSQVAENTEAFF
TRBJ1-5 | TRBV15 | CATSREASNQPQHF
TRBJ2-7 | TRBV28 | CASTSRAVPYEQYF
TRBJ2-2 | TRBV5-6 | CASSLPRQGMTGELFF
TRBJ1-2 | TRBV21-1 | CASSARGQGSHSGYTF
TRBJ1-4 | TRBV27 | CASNLQGGSNEKLFF
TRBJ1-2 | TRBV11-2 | CASSLTGTGEAGYTF
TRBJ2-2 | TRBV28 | CASNPAGTSGGAFVGELFF
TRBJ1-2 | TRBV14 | CASSATSPQVNYGYTF
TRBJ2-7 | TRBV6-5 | CASSTGTGIFEQYF
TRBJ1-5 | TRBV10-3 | CASTDRGDRHNQPQHF
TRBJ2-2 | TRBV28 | CASSFSFSGKGGELFF
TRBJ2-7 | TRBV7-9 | CASSRGLAGTYEQYF
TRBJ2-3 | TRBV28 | CASSFGQVTDTQYF
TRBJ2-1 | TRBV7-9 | CASSSGSLDEQFF
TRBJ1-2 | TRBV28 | CASSPLGGESGGGYTF
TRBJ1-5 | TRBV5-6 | CASSMGDRYNQPQHF
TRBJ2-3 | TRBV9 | CASSVGRVRGTDTQYF
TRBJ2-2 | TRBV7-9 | CASSLSSETGELFF
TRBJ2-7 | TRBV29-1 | CSVEVRYEQYF
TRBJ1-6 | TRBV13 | CASKGAGSYNSPLHF
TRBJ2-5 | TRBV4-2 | CASSQQGGGKETQYF
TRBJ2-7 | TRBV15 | CATSRDLDLSYEQYF
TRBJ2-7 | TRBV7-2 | CASSLGGLPWEQYF
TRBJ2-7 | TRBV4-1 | CASSQGWTRTYEQYF
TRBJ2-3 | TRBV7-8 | CARGQGHTDTQYF
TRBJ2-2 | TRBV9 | CASSGLQGGYTGELFF
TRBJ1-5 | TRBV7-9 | CASSFDRVNQPQHF